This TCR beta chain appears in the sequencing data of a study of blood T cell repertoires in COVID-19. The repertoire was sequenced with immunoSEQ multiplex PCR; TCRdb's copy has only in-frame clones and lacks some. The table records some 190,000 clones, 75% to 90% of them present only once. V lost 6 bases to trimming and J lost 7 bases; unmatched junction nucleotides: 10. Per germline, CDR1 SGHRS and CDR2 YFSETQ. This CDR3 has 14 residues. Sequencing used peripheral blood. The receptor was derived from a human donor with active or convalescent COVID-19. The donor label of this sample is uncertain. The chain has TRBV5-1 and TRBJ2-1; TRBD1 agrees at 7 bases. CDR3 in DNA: TGCGCCAGCACCATTCTTACAGGGGTGAATGAGCAGTTCTTC. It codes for CASTILTGVNEQFF.